The source of this T cell receptor (beta chain) is a study of PD-1 blockade in mismatch repair-deficient tumors. Overall study context: All were previously treated, progressing patients with 12 mismatch repair-deficient cancer types.

Findings and limits, study-wide: Rapid post-treatment expansion, then contraction, generally preceding radiologic response, marked tumor-resident clones.

Sequenced by immunoSEQ multiplex PCR; TCRdb stores in-frame clones only, minus some. In the table there are roughly 120,000 clones, roughly 80% of which are singletons. Germline loops: CDR1 SGHVS, CDR2 FQNEAQ. The V gene lost 3 bases and the J gene lost 5 bases, with 16 bases spanning the gap. CDR3 length: 15 amino acids. PCR or immunohistochemistry showed mismatch repair deficiency in every enrolled patient. Points on this clone: Its antigen is not identified.

Sequences were derived from peripheral blood, sampled approximately 14 months after starting pembrolizumab. The clonotype originates from an adult with mismatch repair-deficient cancer. The V and J genes are TRBV7-8 and TRBJ1-1; no clear D gene. The CDR3 region is CASSFITRVETEAFF. The DNA for the CDR3 is TGTGCCAGCAGCTTCATAACACGGGTTGAGACTGAAGCTTTCTTT.